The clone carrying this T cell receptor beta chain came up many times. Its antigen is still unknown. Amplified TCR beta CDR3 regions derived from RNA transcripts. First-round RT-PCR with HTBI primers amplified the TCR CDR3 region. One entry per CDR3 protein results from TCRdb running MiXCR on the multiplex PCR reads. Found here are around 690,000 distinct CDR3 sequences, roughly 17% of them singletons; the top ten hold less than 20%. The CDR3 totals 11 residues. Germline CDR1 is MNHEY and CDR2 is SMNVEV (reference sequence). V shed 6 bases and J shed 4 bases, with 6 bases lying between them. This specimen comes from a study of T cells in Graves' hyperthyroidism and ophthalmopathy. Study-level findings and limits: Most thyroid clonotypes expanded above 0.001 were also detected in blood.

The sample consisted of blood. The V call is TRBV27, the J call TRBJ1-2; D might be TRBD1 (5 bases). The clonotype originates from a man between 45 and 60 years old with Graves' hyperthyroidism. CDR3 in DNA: TGTGCCAGCAGGGGGCCCTATGGCTACACCTTC. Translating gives CASRGPYGYTF.